The sequence of this T cell receptor beta chain was determined in a study of naive and memory T cell subsets. Findings and limits, study-wide: This RNA-based method may be sensitive to activation-related transcript changes.

The SP2 primer and nested alpha and beta constant region primers amplified ligated cDNA in four rounds. TCRdb analysed the 5' RACE reads with MiXCR anew, one entry per CDR3 protein. The sample lists about 62,000 distinct CDR3 sequences; under 10% were seen once. A UMI-containing oligonucleotide was joined by 3' ligation to the TCR cDNA template. Whole blood, roughly 2.5 ml, came from adult healthy volunteers. Input was roughly 1 to 1000 ng of DNase-treated total RNA without cell sorting. Germline V gene sequence: CDR1 MNHEY, CDR2 SVGAGI. V was shortened by 2 bases and J by 1 base, with 6 bases between the two germline ends. CDR3 length: 15 residues. This clonotype was seen at least ten times. No antigen is known for it.

The chain uses TRBV6-5 and TRBJ2-6, with D perhaps matching TRBD1 (6 bases). The receptor's source is a female donor in good health. The CDR3 region is CASSYRGSGANVLTF. The CDR3 DNA reads as TGTGCCAGCAGTTACAGGGGGTCTGGGGCCAACGTCCTGACTTTC.